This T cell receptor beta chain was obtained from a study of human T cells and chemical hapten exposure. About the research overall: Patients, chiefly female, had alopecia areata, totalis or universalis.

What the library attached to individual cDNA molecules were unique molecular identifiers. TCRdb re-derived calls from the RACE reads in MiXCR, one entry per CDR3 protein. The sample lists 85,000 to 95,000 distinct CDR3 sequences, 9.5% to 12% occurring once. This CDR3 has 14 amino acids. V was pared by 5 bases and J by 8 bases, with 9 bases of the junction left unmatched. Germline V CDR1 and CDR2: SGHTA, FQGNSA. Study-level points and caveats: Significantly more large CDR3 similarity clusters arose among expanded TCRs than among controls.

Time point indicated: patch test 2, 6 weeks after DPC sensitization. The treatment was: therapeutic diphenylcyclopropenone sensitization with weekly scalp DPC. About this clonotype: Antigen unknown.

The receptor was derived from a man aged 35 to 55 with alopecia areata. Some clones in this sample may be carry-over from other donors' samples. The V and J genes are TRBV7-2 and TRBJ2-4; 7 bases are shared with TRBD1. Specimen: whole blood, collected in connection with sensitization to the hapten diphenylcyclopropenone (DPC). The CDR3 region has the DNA TGTGCCAGCAGCACCGGACAGGCAGGCCACATTCAGTACTTC. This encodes CASSTGQAGHIQYF.